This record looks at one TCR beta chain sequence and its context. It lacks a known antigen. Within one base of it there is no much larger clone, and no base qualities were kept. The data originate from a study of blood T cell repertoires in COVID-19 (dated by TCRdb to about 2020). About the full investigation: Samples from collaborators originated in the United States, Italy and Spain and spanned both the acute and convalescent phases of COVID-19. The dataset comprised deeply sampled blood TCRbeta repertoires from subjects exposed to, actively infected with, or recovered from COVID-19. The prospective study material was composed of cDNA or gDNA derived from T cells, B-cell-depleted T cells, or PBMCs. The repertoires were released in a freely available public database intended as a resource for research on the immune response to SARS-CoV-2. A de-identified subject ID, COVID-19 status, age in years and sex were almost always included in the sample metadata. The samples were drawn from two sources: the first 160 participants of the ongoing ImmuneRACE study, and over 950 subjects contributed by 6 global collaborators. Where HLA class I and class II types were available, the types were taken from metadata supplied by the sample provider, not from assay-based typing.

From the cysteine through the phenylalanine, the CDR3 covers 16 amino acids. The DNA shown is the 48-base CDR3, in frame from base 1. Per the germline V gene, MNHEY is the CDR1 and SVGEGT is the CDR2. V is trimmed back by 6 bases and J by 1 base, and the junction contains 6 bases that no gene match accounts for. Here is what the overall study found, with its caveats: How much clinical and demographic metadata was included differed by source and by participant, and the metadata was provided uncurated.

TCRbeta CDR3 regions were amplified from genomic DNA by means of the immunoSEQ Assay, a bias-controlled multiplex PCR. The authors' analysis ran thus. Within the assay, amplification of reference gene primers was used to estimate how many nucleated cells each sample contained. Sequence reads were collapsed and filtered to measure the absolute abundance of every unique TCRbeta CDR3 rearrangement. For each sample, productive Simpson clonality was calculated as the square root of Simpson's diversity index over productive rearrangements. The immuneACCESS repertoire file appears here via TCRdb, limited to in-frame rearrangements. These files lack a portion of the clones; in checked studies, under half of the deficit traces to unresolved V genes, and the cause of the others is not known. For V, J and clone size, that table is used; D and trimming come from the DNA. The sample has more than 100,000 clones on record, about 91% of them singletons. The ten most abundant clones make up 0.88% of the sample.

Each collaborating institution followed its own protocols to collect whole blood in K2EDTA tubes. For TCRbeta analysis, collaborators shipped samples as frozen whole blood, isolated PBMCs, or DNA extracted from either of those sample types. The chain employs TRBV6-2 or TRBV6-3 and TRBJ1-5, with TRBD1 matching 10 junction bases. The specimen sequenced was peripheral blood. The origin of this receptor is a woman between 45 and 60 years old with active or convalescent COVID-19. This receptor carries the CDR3 CASSGTGVSSNQPQHF. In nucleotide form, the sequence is TGTGCCAGCAGCGGGACAGGGGTTTCGAGCAATCAGCCCCAGCATTTT.